This T cell receptor (beta chain) was observed in a study of shared clonotypes between healthy human individuals. As for the study in general: Plates per donor: three CD4 naive, three CD4 memory, two CD8 naive, one CD8 memory.

This CDR3 region has 13 residues. The ends were cut back, 8 bases at V and 6 bases at J, with 14 bases in the middle. From germline, CDR1 is SGHVS and CDR2 FQNEAQ. Naive CD8 populations comprised CD45RO-negative cells positively selected for CCR7, excluding terminally differentiated effector memory CD45RA+ cells. The assay was immunoSEQ multiplex PCR, and TCRdb's table has in-frame clones only and misses some. The repertoire holds about 800,000 clones, with about 96% as singletons. Sequencing input: naive CD8+ T cells sorted from blood. This receptor was taken from a man aged 25 to 40 in good health. The V and J genes are TRBV7-8 and TRBJ2-1; D uncertain. The CDR3 here is CASLEWDRNEQFF. The CDR3 coding sequence is TGTGCCAGCTTAGAGTGGGATCGCAATGAGCAGTTCTTC. Using reference TRBV7-8 and TRBJ2-1 for the parts outside the CDR3, the full variable domain is GAGVSQSPRYKVAKRGQDVALRCDPISGHVSLFWYQQALGQGPEFLTYFQNEAQLDKSGLPSDRFFAERPEGSVSTLKIQRTQQEDSAVYLCASLEWDRNEQFFGPGTRLTVL.